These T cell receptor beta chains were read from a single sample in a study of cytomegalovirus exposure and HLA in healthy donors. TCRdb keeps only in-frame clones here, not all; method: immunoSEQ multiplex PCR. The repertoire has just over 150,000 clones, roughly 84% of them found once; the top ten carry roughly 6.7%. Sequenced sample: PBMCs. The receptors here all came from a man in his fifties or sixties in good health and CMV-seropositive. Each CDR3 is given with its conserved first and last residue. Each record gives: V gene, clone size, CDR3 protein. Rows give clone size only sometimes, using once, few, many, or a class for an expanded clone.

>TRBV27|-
CASSYILLAGVNTGELFF
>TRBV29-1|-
CSVKAAGVNTEAFF
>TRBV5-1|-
CASSPQPGTGADGYTF
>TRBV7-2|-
CASSSGPLAGGNEQFF
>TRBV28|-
CASSLLPQGLGQSNEQFF
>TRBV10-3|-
CAISATGAGNQPQHF
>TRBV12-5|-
CASGLGRATSDTQYF
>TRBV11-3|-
CASTRQGAAEAFF
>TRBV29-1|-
CSVGGLAENEQFF
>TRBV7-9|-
CASSSGLAGPYEQYF
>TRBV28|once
CASSSRGAGMGNYGYTF
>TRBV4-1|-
CASSQDIQYGYTF
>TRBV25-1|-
CASKGQGFQETQYF
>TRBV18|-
CASSPQRGTDTQYF
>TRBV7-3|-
CASSPATGGVGTEAFF
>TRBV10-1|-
CASSDGETQYF
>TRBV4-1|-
CASSIRQGQVYVYTF
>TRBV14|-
CASSHSGLARNEQFF
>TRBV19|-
CASSITRGTYEQYF
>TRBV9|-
CASSGLGQGMTNSPSGNTIYF
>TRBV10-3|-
CAISTRWEADEQFF
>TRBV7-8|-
CASSLSSGGGQPQHF
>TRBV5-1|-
CASSFIGGRDTEAFF
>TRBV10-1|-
CASSDLNRGRGYNEQFF
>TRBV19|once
CASSIRWEAAFSGANVLTF
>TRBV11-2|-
CASSLGSGTEAFF
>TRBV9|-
CASSVGHSGANVLTF
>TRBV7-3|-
CASSPGQGEGYTF
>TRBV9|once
CASSVSLADDTQYF
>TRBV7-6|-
CASSYHRGDTQYF
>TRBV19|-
CASSKGRGRLSSGNTIYF
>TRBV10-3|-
CAISRDSSYEQYF
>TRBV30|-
CAWTQGLSGSTDTQYF
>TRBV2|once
CASSVHRALNTEAFF
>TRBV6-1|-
CASSDVAGAYGYTF
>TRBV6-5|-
CASRTGTTNYGYTF
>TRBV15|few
CATSRGRESFTEAFF
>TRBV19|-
CASRVGQGDEKLFF
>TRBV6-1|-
CASWDIVSNQPQHF
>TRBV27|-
CASSLGQGDIKDTQYF
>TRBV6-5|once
CASTGSAYNEQFF
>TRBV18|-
CASSPPLQGAVEAFF
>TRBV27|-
CASRPGHWDISSPLHF
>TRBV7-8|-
CASRQGSTGELFF
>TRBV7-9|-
CASSSTGGNTKAFF
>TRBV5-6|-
CASSSTGRSGANVLTF
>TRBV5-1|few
CASSLWGQGGTDTQYF
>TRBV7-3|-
CASSSGGGADTQYF
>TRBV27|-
CASSPTGYNSPLHF
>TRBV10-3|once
CAISGPGLYNEQFF